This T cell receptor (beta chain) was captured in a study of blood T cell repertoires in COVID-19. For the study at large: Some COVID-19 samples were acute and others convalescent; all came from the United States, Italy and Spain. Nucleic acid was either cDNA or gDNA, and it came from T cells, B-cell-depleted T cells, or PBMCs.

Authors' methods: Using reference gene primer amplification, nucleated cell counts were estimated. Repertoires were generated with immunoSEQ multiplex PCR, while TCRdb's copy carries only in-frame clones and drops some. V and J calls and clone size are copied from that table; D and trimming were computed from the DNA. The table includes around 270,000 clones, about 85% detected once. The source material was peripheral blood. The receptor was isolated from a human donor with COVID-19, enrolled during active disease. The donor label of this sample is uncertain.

DNA of the CDR3: TGCGCCAGCAGCCCCCGGGACAGGGGAACTGAAGCTTTCTTT. Translated: CASSPRDRGTEAFF. V and J are TRBV5-1 and TRBJ1-1, with 10 bases lining up with TRBD1. Germline-derived CDR1 and CDR2 are SGHRS and YFSETQ. Germline trimming cut 4 bases from V and 5 bases from J; bases unmatched to any gene: 5. The CDR3 runs to 14 residues.